What follows are 5 T cell receptor beta chains derived from one specimen sequenced in a study of T cell changes during pregnancy in multiple sclerosis. Profiling relied on immunoSEQ multiplex PCR, and the TCRdb table lists in-frame clones only, not all of them. Of about 49,000 clones in the sample, over 90% were seen once. The sequences come from CD8+ T cells from peripheral blood mononuclear cells, collected in the first trimester of pregnancy. Every receptor here comes from a female donor with multiple sclerosis, enrolled in a pregnancy study.

About this clone: Compared with germline, one end of the junction differs, possibly owing to a read error. The chain joins TRBV11-2 to TRBJ1-2, with 7 bases that match TRBD1. CDR1 is SGHAT and CDR2 is FQNNGV in the germline V gene. This CDR3 has 14 amino acids. CDR3 in DNA: TGTGCCAGCAGTTTAGGGACAGTAACCTATGGCTACACCTTC. Translated: CASSLGTVTYGYTF.

This clone was seen only once. The chain has TRBV14 and TRBJ2-1, with D maybe TRBD1 (5 bases). The germline V and J ends were trimmed by 4 bases and 6 bases, with 19 bases remaining between them. Germline V gives CDR1 SGHDN, CDR2 FVKESK. The CDR3 contains 16 residues. The CDR3: CASSPMTEWSGNEQFF. As DNA, the CDR3 is TGTGCCAGCAGCCCAATGACAGAATGGTCAGGCAATGAGCAGTTCTTC. Variable domain in full (rest from reference TRBV14 and TRBJ2-1): EAGVTQFPSHSVIEKGQTVTLRCDPISGHDNLYWYRRVMGKEIKFLLHFVKESKQDESGMPNNRFLAERTGGTYSTLKVQPAELEDSGVYFCASSPMTEWSGNEQFFGPGTRLTVL.

V and J are TRBV27 and TRBJ1-5; D unresolved. The CDR3 contains 14 residues. The germline CDR1 and CDR2 sequences are MNHEY and SMNVEV (reference sequence). Trimming shortened V by 5 bases and J by 3 bases, and 11 bases separated the two germline ends. DNA of the CDR3: TGTGCCAGCAGTCCCCGACAAACCAATCAGCCCCAGCATTTT. Translated: CASSPRQTNQPQHF.

The CDR3 here is CASSLKRQTGEKLFF. CDR3 sequence (DNA): TGTGCCAGCAGCTTGAAAAGGCAGACGGGGGAAAAACTGTTTTTT. The chain has TRBV5-4 and TRBJ1-4; no reliable D call. Germline-derived CDR1 and CDR2 are SGHNT and YYREEE (reference sequence). V was cut by 1 base and J by 8 bases, with 15 bases left in between. This CDR3 has 15 amino acids.

The chain combines TRBV19 with TRBJ1-5; D might be TRBD1 (6 bases). V was trimmed by 4 bases and J by 7 bases, leaving 20 bases between them. CDR1 and CDR2 from the germline V gene are LNHDA and SQIVND (reference sequence). The CDR3 runs to 16 residues. The CDR3: CASSTLGGLGVQPQHF. Here the CDR3 DNA reads TGTGCCAGTAGTACCCTGGGGGGGCTGGGGGTACAGCCCCAGCATTTT.